A selection of T cell receptor beta chains follows, all from one sample in a study of PD-1 blockade in classical Hodgkin lymphoma. Sequencing was performed with immunoSEQ multiplex PCR; in TCRdb, only in-frame clones are kept and a portion is missing. This sample carries 40,000 to 45,000 clones, approximately 70% of them seen once, and the ten largest clones take 2.5% to 3%. The starting material was peripheral blood mononuclear cells (PBMCs), obtained before the second cycle of nivolumab. The receptors were sampled from a human donor with classical Hodgkin lymphoma. CDR3s include the opening cysteine and the closing phenylalanine or tryptophan. Each record gives: V gene, D gene, clone size, J gene, CDR3 protein, CDR3 DNA. The D gene is left open where the match is weak. Clone sizes are given selectively: once, few, many, or a class where the clone is expanded.

v_call: TRBV19
d_call: NA
clone_size: NA
j_call: TRBJ1-5
cdr3_aa: CASSRVSVNQPQHF
cdr3_nt: TGTGCCAGTAGTAGGGTCTCAGTCAATCAGCCCCAGCATTTT

v_call: TRBV11-2
d_call: NA
clone_size: NA
j_call: TRBJ1-1
cdr3_aa: CASSPWGGDTEAFF
cdr3_nt: TGTGCCAGCAGCCCTTGGGGGGGTGACACTGAAGCTTTCTTT

v_call: TRBV10-3
d_call: NA
clone_size: once
j_call: TRBJ2-1
cdr3_aa: CAISESMAGEGYNEQFF
cdr3_nt: TGTGCCATCAGTGAGTCAATGGCAGGGGAAGGGTACAATGAGCAGTTCTTC

v_call: TRBV7-8
d_call: TRBD1
clone_size: NA
j_call: TRBJ1-2
cdr3_aa: CASTNRAPGTDGYTF
cdr3_nt: TGTGCCAGCACTAATAGGGCCCCCGGGACAGATGGCTACACCTTC

v_call: TRBV6-1
d_call: TRBD2
clone_size: NA
j_call: TRBJ2-2
cdr3_aa: CASSDLPGREGRPGEGELFF
cdr3_nt: TGTGCCAGCAGTGATCTTCCCGGCAGGGAGGGGCGACCCGGCGAGGGGGAGCTGTTTTTT

v_call: TRBV6-6
d_call: TRBD1
clone_size: few
j_call: TRBJ2-7
cdr3_aa: CASSTGGEQYF
cdr3_nt: TGTGCCAGCAGCACAGGGGGTGAGCAGTACTTC

v_call: TRBV2
d_call: TRBD2
clone_size: NA
j_call: TRBJ2-7
cdr3_aa: CASQIAGGTYEQYF
cdr3_nt: TGTGCCAGCCAGATAGCGGGTGGGACCTACGAGCAGTACTTC

v_call: TRBV7-2
d_call: NA
clone_size: NA
j_call: TRBJ1-3
cdr3_aa: CASRLPGSGNTIYF
cdr3_nt: TGTGCCAGCAGACTTCCAGGCTCTGGAAACACCATATATTTT

v_call: TRBV4-1
d_call: NA
clone_size: medium-sized
j_call: TRBJ2-1
cdr3_aa: CASSQRESSYNEQFF
cdr3_nt: TGCGCCAGCAGCCAGCGGGAAAGTTCCTACAATGAGCAGTTCTTC

v_call: TRBV5-1
d_call: NA
clone_size: NA
j_call: TRBJ2-5
cdr3_aa: CASSLVSRRQETQYF
cdr3_nt: TGCGCCAGCAGCTTGGTGTCCAGGAGGCAAGAGACCCAGTACTTC

v_call: TRBV4-1
d_call: TRBD2
clone_size: few
j_call: TRBJ2-3
cdr3_aa: CASSYTSGGAVDTQYF
cdr3_nt: TGCGCCAGCAGCTATACTAGCGGGGGGGCCGTAGATACGCAGTATTTT

v_call: TRBV4-3
d_call: NA
clone_size: few
j_call: TRBJ2-5
cdr3_aa: CASSPLTGGQETQYF
cdr3_nt: TGCGCCAGCAGCCCGCTGACAGGAGGCCAAGAGACCCAGTACTTC

v_call: TRBV2
d_call: NA
clone_size: few
j_call: TRBJ1-5
cdr3_aa: CASSGFFDQPQHF
cdr3_nt: TGTGCCAGCAGTGGGTTCTTTGATCAGCCCCAGCATTTT

v_call: TRBV9
d_call: NA
clone_size: few
j_call: TRBJ1-1
cdr3_aa: CASSVEVTQNTEAFF
cdr3_nt: TGTGCCAGCAGCGTAGAGGTGACACAGAACACTGAAGCTTTCTTT

v_call: TRBV30
d_call: NA
clone_size: few
j_call: TRBJ1-5
cdr3_aa: CAWSSGREGQPQHF
cdr3_nt: TGTGCCTGGAGTTCCGGCAGGGAGGGTCAGCCCCAGCATTTT

v_call: TRBV27
d_call: NA
clone_size: NA
j_call: TRBJ2-7
cdr3_aa: CAGRGTFVFEQYF
cdr3_nt: TGTGCCGGACGAGGTACTTTCGTGTTCGAGCAGTACTTC

v_call: TRBV28
d_call: TRBD1
clone_size: NA
j_call: TRBJ2-7
cdr3_aa: CASSYHNTPGQATYEQYF
cdr3_nt: TGTGCCAGCAGTTACCACAATACCCCGGGACAGGCAACCTACGAGCAGTACTTC

v_call: TRBV9
d_call: NA
clone_size: few
j_call: TRBJ2-7
cdr3_aa: CASSVGQDPYEQYF
cdr3_nt: TGTGCCAGCAGCGTAGGACAGGATCCCTACGAGCAGTACTTC

v_call: TRBV7-9
d_call: TRBD2
clone_size: NA
j_call: TRBJ2-1
cdr3_aa: CASSPPFREGNEQFF
cdr3_nt: TGTGCCAGCAGCCCCCCCTTTCGGGAGGGGAATGAGCAGTTCTTC

v_call: TRBV9
d_call: NA
clone_size: NA
j_call: TRBJ1-4
cdr3_aa: CASSVGGVGEKLFF
cdr3_nt: TGTGCCAGCAGCGTAGGTGGGGTTGGGGAAAAACTGTTTTTT